The 27 T cell receptor beta chains listed next were all sequenced from one sample in a study of blood T cell repertoires in COVID-19. TCRdb's copy holds only in-frame clones and misses some; the assay was immunoSEQ multiplex PCR. Of roughly 290,000 clones listed, approximately 85% were seen once; the top ten hold 2.2%. Sequences were obtained from PBMCs or T cells enriched from blood (not recorded which). These receptors all stem from a man under 40 who had recovered from COVID-19.

This chain links TRBV5-1 with TRBJ2-5; 12 nucleotides align to TRBD1. With V trimmed by 4 bases and J by 4 bases, 8 bases remained unmatched. Looked up from germline, CDR1 is SGHRS and CDR2 is YFSETQ. CDR3 length: 16 amino acids. The chain's CDR3 is CASSPRGQGAGETQYF. In DNA, the CDR3 is TGCGCCAGCAGCCCCCGGGGACAGGGGGCAGGAGAGACCCAGTACTTC.

This sequence joins TRBV27 and TRBJ2-5; D is possibly TRBD2 (6 bases). The CDR3 contains 15 residues. Germline assignment: CDR1 MNHEY and CDR2 SMNVEV (reference sequence). V was trimmed by 4 bases and J by 4 bases, leaving 16 bases between them. The CDR3 loop reads CASSSVWGGRETQYF. CDR3 bases: TGTGCCAGCAGTTCGGTCTGGGGAGGACGAGAGACCCAGTACTTC.

The genes are TRBV6-1 and TRBJ1-2; no firm D call. Germline V gene data show CDR1 as MNHNS and CDR2 as SASEGT. There are 15 residues in the CDR3. Trimming removed 1 base from V and 3 bases from J, with 12 bases in between. The CDR3 region has the DNA TGTGCCAGCAGTGAAGGCGGAGGACCGTACTATGGCTACACCTTC. As protein: CASSEGGGPYYGYTF.

The V gene is TRBV18, the J gene TRBJ2-5, with TRBD1 matching over 8 bases. After removal of 5 bases from V and 5 bases from J, the junction contained 7 bases not matched to a gene. There are 14 residues in the CDR3. Germline CDR1 reads KGHSH; CDR2 reads LQKENI. Written as DNA, the CDR3 is TGTGCCAGCTCAAACTACAGGGGGACGGAGACCCAGTACTTC. Its protein product is CASSNYRGTETQYF.

The chain has TRBV4-1 and TRBJ1-5; no definite D call. Trimming took off 1 base at V and 0 bases at J, with 10 bases between the two ends. Germline V gene data show CDR1 as MGHRA and CDR2 as YSYEKL. CDR3 length: 16 residues. This CDR3 is CASSQVPGVSNQPQHF. CDR3 DNA: TGCGCCAGCAGCCAAGTCCCCGGGGTTAGCAATCAGCCCCAGCATTTT.

V is TRBV14 and J is TRBJ2-6; a possible D gene is TRBD1 (5 bases). Looked up from germline, CDR1 is SGHDN and CDR2 is FVKESK. This CDR3 spans 14 amino acids. V lost 9 bases, J lost 2 bases, and 11 bases lay in between. The CDR3 DNA sequence: TGTGCCAGACCAAGGGGCCCTGGGGCCAACGTCCTGACTTTC. Its translation: CARPRGPGANVLTF.

V gene TRBV7-6 combines with J gene TRBJ1-1, with 7 bases that match TRBD1. The CDR3 is made up of 18 amino acids. Germline lookup yields CDR1 SGHVS and CDR2 FNYEAQ. V trimming: 0 bases; J trimming: 5 bases; junction bases outside the gene matches: 15. The DNA of the CDR3 is TGTGCCAGCAGCTTAGCCCCTCCGACAGGGCGGGGTGGGACTGAAGCTTTCTTT. It translates to CASSLAPPTGRGGTEAFF.

This clone was detected once. This chain uses TRBV7-3 with TRBJ1-1; D not certain. The germline V gene encodes CDR1 SGHTA and CDR2 FQGTGA. Between the trimmed V and J ends, which lost 5 bases and 4 bases, there was a span of 11 bases. The CDR3 contains 13 residues. For the CDR3, the DNA is TGTGCCAGCAGCGTTGGCGGTGTCACTGAAGCTTTCTTT. Translating it yields CASSVGGVTEAFF.

This clone was seen a single time. The chain joins TRBV19 to TRBJ2-1; 10 positions agree with TRBD1. Germline trimming cut 5 bases from V and 2 bases from J; bases unmatched to any gene: 3. The germline gives CDR1 LNHDA, CDR2 SQIVND (reference sequence). CDR3 size: 15 residues. In nucleotides, the CDR3 is TGTGCCAGTAGTGACAGGGGGCATGCCTACAATGAGCAGTTCTTC. Translating gives CASSDRGHAYNEQFF.

The chain couples TRBV18 to TRBJ1-2, with TRBD1 matching over 7 bases. The CDR3 runs 13 residues. V was pared by 3 bases and J by 4 bases, with 2 bases of the junction left unmatched. Germline V gives CDR1 KGHSH, CDR2 LQKENI. As DNA, the CDR3 is TGTGCCAGCTCACCGGCAGGGGGCTATGGCTACACCTTC. It is translated as CASSPAGGYGYTF.

This sequence joins TRBV6-5 and TRBJ2-1; 9 bases align to TRBD2. Trimming removed 7 bases from V and 5 bases from J; junction bases left unmatched: 9. The CDR3 runs 15 residues. Looked up from germline, CDR1 is MNHEY and CDR2 is SVGAGI. Here the CDR3 reads CASKSTSGENNEQFF. The CDR3 nucleotides read TGTGCCAGCAAATCGACTAGCGGAGAGAACAATGAGCAGTTCTTC.

The chain combines TRBV7-8 with TRBJ1-4; TRBD1 is a possible D gene (6 bases). Germline loops: CDR1 SGHVS, CDR2 FQNEAQ. The length of the CDR3 is 14 residues. Trimming took off 7 bases at V and 7 bases at J, with 16 bases between the two ends. CDR3 coding DNA: TGTGCCAGCACCAAACAGGGAGCCGGTGAAAAACTGTTTTTT. Its protein is CASTKQGAGEKLFF.

The rearrangement links TRBV3-1 (or the pseudogene TRBV3-2) to TRBJ2-7; TRBD1 agrees at 9 bases. V dropped 4 bases and J dropped 0; count of bases not matched to a gene: 4. This CDR3 is built from 15 residues. The germline gives CDR1 LGHDT, CDR2 YNNKEL (reference sequence). The CDR3 coding sequence is TGTGCCAGCAGCCCTTGGACAGGGGTCTCCTACGAGCAGTACTTC. It yields the protein CASSPWTGVSYEQYF.

This chain joins TRBV6-2 or TRBV6-3 and TRBJ1-2; TRBD1 is a possible D gene (5 bases). The germline V and J ends were trimmed by 5 bases and 0 bases, with 7 bases remaining between them. Germline V gene sequence: CDR1 MNHEY, CDR2 SVGEGT. This CDR3 has 13 amino acids. Here the CDR3 reads CASSQTANYGYTF. The CDR3 DNA reads as TGTGCCAGCAGTCAGACAGCTAACTATGGCTACACCTTC.

The rearrangement links TRBV6-2 or TRBV6-3 to TRBJ2-7; possibly TRBD2 for D (6 bases). Between the trimmed V and J ends, which lost 2 bases and 3 bases, there was a span of 14 bases. Per the germline V gene, CDR1 is MNHEY and CDR2 is SVGEGT. This CDR3 has 15 residues. CDR3 residues: CASSYPGGRDYEQYF. In DNA form, the CDR3 reads TGTGCCAGCAGTTACCCCGGGGGTAGGGACTACGAGCAGTACTTC.

The DNA for the CDR3 is TGTGCCACTACTAGTAGCTACTACAATGAGCAGTTCTTC. The encoded protein is CATTSSYYNEQFF. The V and J genes are TRBV19 and TRBJ2-1; D possibly corresponds to TRBD2 (5 bases). CDR1 LNHDA and CDR2 SQIVND come from the germline V gene (reference sequence). This CDR3 is 13 amino acids long. The germline V and J ends were trimmed by 10 bases and 3 bases, with 13 bases remaining between them.

The J gene is TRBJ1-1, the V gene TRBV27, with 9 bases matching TRBD1. The length of the CDR3 is 13 residues. Germline V gives CDR1 MNHEY, CDR2 SMNVEV (reference sequence). V lost 0 bases to trimming and J lost 9 bases; unmatched junction nucleotides: 2. The chain's CDR3 is CASSLSGTGKAFF. CDR3 bases: TGTGCCAGCAGTTTATCCGGGACAGGGAAAGCTTTCTTT.

The rearrangement links TRBV9 to TRBJ2-7, with 11 bases fitting TRBD1. This CDR3 has 15 residues. The trim removed 0 bases at V and 4 bases at J, leaving 3 bases unmatched. Germline V gene sequence: CDR1 SGDLS, CDR2 YYNGEE. The chain's CDR3 is CASSVEDRGPYEQYF. The CDR3 nucleotides are TGTGCCAGCAGCGTAGAGGACAGGGGGCCGTACGAGCAGTACTTC.

The CDR3 coding sequence is TGTGCCAGTAGTATCCGGGAGTTATCCCACAATCAGCCCCAGCATTTT. Amino acid sequence: CASSIRELSHNQPQHF. The J gene is TRBJ1-5, the V gene TRBV19; D is unclear. The germline gives CDR1 LNHDA, CDR2 SQIVND (reference sequence). Deletions cut 3 bases from V and 3 bases from J, with 15 bases between. The CDR3 runs to 16 residues. Using reference TRBV19 and TRBJ1-5 for the parts outside the CDR3, the full variable domain is DGGITQSPKYLFRKEGQNVTLSCEQNLNHDAMYWYRQDPGQGLRLIYYSQIVNDFQKGDIAEGYSVSREKKESFPLTVTSAQKNPTAFYLCASSIRELSHNQPQHFGDGTRLSIL.

V gene TRBV3-1 (or the pseudogene TRBV3-2) combines with J gene TRBJ1-1, with TRBD1 matching 8 bases. With V trimmed by 4 bases and J by 5 bases, 6 bases remained unmatched. The CDR3 consists of 14 residues. CDR1 is LGHDT, CDR2 YNNKEL, per germline (reference sequence). The CDR3 nucleotides are TGTGCCAGCAGCCTGGGACAGGCAACGACTGAAGCTTTCTTT. Its protein is CASSLGQATTEAFF.

The J gene is TRBJ2-7, the V gene TRBV11-1; TRBD1 is a possible D gene (7 bases). CDR1 is SGHAT, CDR2 FQDESV, per germline (reference sequence). Between the trimmed V and J ends, which lost 10 bases and 3 bases, there was a span of 19 bases. The CDR3 is made up of 14 amino acids. The CDR3 sequence is CAISQGGKFYEQYF. The CDR3 nucleotides are TGTGCCATCTCGCAGGGGGGAAAATTCTACGAGCAGTACTTC.

With regard to this clone: Distinct nucleotide sequences in the sample also encode this CDR3. The chain is built from TRBV4-1 and TRBJ1-1; no definite D call. The germline gives CDR1 MGHRA, CDR2 YSYEKL. CDR3 length equals 14 residues. The germline V and J ends were trimmed by 0 bases and 1 base, with 6 bases remaining between them. The CDR3 spells CASSQDRSNTEAFF. The CDR3 DNA sequence: TGCGCCAGCAGCCAAGATAGATCGAACACTGAAGCTTTCTTT.

The CDR3 here is CALSEVDEQFF. The CDR3 DNA reads as TGTGCCCTTTCGGAGGTAGATGAGCAGTTCTTC. The chain is built from TRBV6-5 and TRBJ2-1, with D possibly matching TRBD2 (5 bases). V lost 11 bases, J lost 8 bases, and 13 bases lay in between. Looked up from germline, CDR1 is MNHEY and CDR2 is SVGAGI. The length of the CDR3 is 11 residues.

The V and J genes are TRBV12-3 or TRBV12-4 and TRBJ1-5; 7 positions agree with TRBD1. V shed 6 bases and J 9 bases; nucleotides not matched to a gene: 5. This CDR3 has 12 residues. CDR3 amino acids: CASSLYRGPQHF. DNA for the CDR3: TGTGCCAGCAGCTTGTACAGGGGGCCCCAGCATTTT.

The gene calls are TRBV3-1 (or the pseudogene TRBV3-2) and TRBJ2-1; D gene uncertain. CDR3 size: 11 residues. V was pared by 1 base and J by 9 bases, with 4 bases between. Germline-derived CDR1 and CDR2 are LGHDT and YNNKEL (reference sequence). CDR3 coding DNA: TGTGCCAGCAGCCAAGTCGGTGAGCAGTTCTTC. This translates into CASSQVGEQFF.

V is TRBV5-5 and J is TRBJ1-4, with D possibly TRBD1 on 5 matching bases. Germline values: CDR1 SGHKS, CDR2 YYEKEE (reference sequence). Deletions cut 7 bases from V and 0 bases from J, with 7 bases between. The CDR3 contains 13 residues. CDR3 in DNA: TGTGCCAGCGGGGGGGCAACTAATGAAAAACTGTTTTTT. This encodes CASGGATNEKLFF. The complete variable domain, with remaining parts taken from reference TRBV5-5 and TRBJ1-4, reads DAGVTQSPTHLIKTRGQQVTLRCSPISGHKSVSWYQQVLGQGPQFIFQYYEKEERGRGNFPDRFSARQFPNYSSELNVNALLLGDSALYLCASGGATNEKLFFGSGTQLSVL.

This rearrangement joins TRBV2 to TRBJ2-7; TRBD1 aligns across 10 bases. Germline V gene data show CDR1 as SNHLY and CDR2 as FYNNEI. The J segment lost 5 bases and the V segment lost 7 bases, leaving 8 bases of the junction unmatched. This CDR3 region has 14 residues. CDR3 bases: TGTGCCAGCACCTTGGGACAGGGGATTGACGAGCAGTACTTC. It is translated as CASTLGQGIDEQYF. Complete variable domain (other parts from reference TRBV2 and TRBJ2-7): EPEVTQTPSHQVTQMGQEVILRCVPISNHLYFYWYRQILGQKVEFLVSFYNNEISEKSEIFDDQFSVERPDGSNFTLKIRSTKLEDSAMYFCASTLGQGIDEQYFGPGTRLTVT.